This T cell receptor (beta chain) appears in the sequencing data of a study of blood T cell repertoires in COVID-19. V shed 4 bases and J 2 bases; nucleotides not matched to a gene: 10. The CDR3 is made up of 16 amino acids. Germline CDR1 reads SGHRS; CDR2 reads YFSETQ. Some clones are missing from TCRdb's copy, which holds only in-frame ones; the method was immunoSEQ multiplex PCR. Of more than 65,000 clones listed, about 80% are singletons. The chain carries TRBV5-1 and TRBJ1-2; 8 bases align to TRBD1. The specimen was peripheral blood. This sequence originates from a woman in her sixties or seventies with acute or convalescent COVID-19. This chain's CDR3 is CASSEGQATLNYGYTF. The CDR3 coding sequence is TGCGCCAGCAGCGAGGGACAGGCGACCTTAAACTATGGCTACACCTTC.